This T cell receptor (beta chain) is drawn from a study of OX40 agonist ivuxolimab in advanced cancers. Study information: Patients were dosed intravenously with ivuxolimab at 0.01 to 10 mg/kg every 2 weeks. Every patient in dose escalation had hepatocellular carcinoma, melanoma, renal cell or head and neck cancer. Aged roughly 20 to 79 with a mean of approximately 60 years, they were about 78% male.

As to this clone: Its antigen is as yet unknown.

Germline CDR1 is LNHDA and CDR2 is SQIVND (reference sequence). The CDR3 covers 16 residues. V shed 1 base and J shed 0 bases, with 11 bases lying between them. Clones were sequenced by immunoSEQ multiplex PCR, and TCRdb holds only the in-frame ones, with some missing. The data show about 100,000 clones, 84% seen once. Study conclusions and caveats: Expanded clones were, on average, more numerous among CD8+ T cells than CD4+.

V is TRBV19 and J is TRBJ2-3; D unresolved. The input for sequencing was CD4+ or CD8+ T cells sorted from blood, taken in a trial of the OX40 agonist ivuxolimab. The sequence derives from an adult with an advanced solid tumor such as melanoma, head and neck, liver or kidney cancer. Written as DNA, the CDR3 is TGTGCCAGTAGTATAGTTTGGTCGTCTAGCACAGATACGCAGTATTTT. Protein product: CASSIVWSSSTDTQYF.